A single T cell receptor beta chain is shown here with its context. The target antigen is unknown. This specimen comes from a study of T cells in Graves' hyperthyroidism and ophthalmopathy. Broader study findings: Separating ophthalmopathy from stable hyperthyroidism was achieved by a 13 V-J model. Model-based prediction identified ophthalmopathy a median about 6 months prior to its onset.

Amplified TCR beta CDR3 regions derived from RNA transcripts. The HTBI primer set drove a first-round RT-PCR of the TCR CDR3. TCRdb ran MiXCR on the multiplex PCR reads and lists one entry per CDR3 protein. The profile covers 300,000 to 400,000 distinct CDR3 sequences, with roughly 23% appearing a single time and less than 65% taken by the ten largest. V gave up 4 bases and J gave up 0 bases, with 10 bases separating them. CDR1 is LGHNA, CDR2 YNFKEQ, per germline. The CDR3 covers 15 residues. Patients aged 18 to 65 had newly diagnosed hyperthyroidism of under 2 months' duration. This chain uses TRBV4-2 with TRBJ1-5; D not certain. The receptor was isolated from a woman aged 45-60 years with Graves' hyperthyroidism. Sequencing was performed on blood. CDR3 sequence reads: CASSPESGSNQPQHF. The CDR3 region has the DNA TGTGCCAGCAGCCCGGAAAGTGGTAGCAATCAGCCCCAGCATTTT.